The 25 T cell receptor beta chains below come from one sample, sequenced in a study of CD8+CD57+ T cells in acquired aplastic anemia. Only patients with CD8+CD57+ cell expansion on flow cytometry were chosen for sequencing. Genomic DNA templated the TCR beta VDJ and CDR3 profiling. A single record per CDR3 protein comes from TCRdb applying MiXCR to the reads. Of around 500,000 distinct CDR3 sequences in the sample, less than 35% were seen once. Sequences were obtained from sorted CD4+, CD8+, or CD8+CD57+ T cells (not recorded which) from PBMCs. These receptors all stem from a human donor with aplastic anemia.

The CDR3 reads CASTGRGQPHANSYEQYF. The CDR3 DNA reads as TGTGCCAGCACCGGGCGGGGACAGCCACACGCAAACTCCTACGAGCAGTACTTC. This chain joins TRBV4-2 and TRBJ2-7; maybe TRBD1 (7 bases). Trimming took 7 bases from V and 0 from J, leaving 25 bases between them. Germline V gene sequence: CDR1 LGHNA, CDR2 YNFKEQ. There are 18 residues in the CDR3.

The CDR3 DNA follows: TGCAGTGCTAGAGCCCTAGCGGGAGCTAACACCGGGGAGCTGTTTTTT. Protein product: CSARALAGANTGELFF. The gene calls are TRBV20-1 and TRBJ2-2; 10 positions agree with TRBD2. This CDR3 has 16 amino acids. Germline loops: CDR1 DFQATT, CDR2 SNEGSKA (reference sequence). With 1 base clipped from V and 2 bases from J, the junction kept 4 bases outside the gene matches.

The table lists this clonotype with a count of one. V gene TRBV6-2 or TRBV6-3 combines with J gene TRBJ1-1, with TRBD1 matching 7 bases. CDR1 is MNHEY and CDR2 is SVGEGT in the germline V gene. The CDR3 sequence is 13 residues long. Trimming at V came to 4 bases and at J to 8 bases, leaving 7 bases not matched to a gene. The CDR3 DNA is TGTGCCAGCAGTTCTGACAGGGAGTTAGAAGCTTTCTTT. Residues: CASSSDRELEAFF.

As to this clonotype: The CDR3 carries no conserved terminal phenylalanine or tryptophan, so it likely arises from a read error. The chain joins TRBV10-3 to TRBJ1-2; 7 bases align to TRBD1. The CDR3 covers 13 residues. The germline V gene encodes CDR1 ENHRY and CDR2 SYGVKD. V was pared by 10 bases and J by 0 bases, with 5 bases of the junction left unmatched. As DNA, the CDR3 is TGTGCCAGCCGGACAGGTGCTAACTATGGCTACACCCTC. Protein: CASRTGANYGYTL.

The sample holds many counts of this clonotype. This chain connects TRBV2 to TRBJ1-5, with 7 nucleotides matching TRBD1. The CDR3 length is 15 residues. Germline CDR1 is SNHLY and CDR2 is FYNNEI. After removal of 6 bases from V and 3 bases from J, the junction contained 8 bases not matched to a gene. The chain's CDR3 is CASRAGTAYNQPQHF. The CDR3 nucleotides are TGTGCCAGCAGAGCCGGGACAGCATACAATCAGCCCCAGCATTTT.

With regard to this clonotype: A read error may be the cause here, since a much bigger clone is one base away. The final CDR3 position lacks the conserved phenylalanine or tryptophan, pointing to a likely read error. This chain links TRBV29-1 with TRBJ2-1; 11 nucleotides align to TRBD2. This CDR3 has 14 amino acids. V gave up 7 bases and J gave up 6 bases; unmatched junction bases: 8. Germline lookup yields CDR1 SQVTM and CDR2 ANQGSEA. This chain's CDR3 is CSAVTSGVGNEQFS. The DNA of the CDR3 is TGCAGCGCTGTGACTAGCGGGGTTGGCAATGAGCAGTTCTCC.

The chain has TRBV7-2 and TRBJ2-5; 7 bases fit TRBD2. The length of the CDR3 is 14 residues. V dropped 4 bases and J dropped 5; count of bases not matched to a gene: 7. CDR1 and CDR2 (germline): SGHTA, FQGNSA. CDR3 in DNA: TGTGCCAGCAGCTCCGGGGGGATTCGCGAGACCCAGTACTTC. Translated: CASSSGGIRETQYF.

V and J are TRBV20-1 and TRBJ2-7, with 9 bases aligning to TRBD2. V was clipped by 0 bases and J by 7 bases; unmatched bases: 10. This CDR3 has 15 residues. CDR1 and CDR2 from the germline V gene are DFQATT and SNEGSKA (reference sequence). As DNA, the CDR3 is TGCAGTGCTAGAGATCCTAGCGGGATTTTAGGAGAGCAGTACTTC. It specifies CSARDPSGILGEQYF.

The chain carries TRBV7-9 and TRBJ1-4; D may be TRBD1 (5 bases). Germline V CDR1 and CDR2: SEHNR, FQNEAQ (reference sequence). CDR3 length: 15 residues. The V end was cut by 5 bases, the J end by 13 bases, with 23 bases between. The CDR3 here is CASSDGASQLRGLFF. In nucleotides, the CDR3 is TGTGCCAGCAGCGATGGGGCTAGCCAACTTCGGGGACTGTTTTTT. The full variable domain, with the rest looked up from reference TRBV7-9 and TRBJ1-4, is DTGVSQNPRHKITKRGQNVTFRCDPISEHNRLYWYRQTLGQGPEFLTYFQNEAQLEKSRLLSDRFSAERPKGSFSTLEIQRTEQGDSAMYLCASSDGASQLRGLFFGSGTQLSVL.

The CDR3 loop is CSANRVLGTDTQYF. The CDR3 DNA reads TGCAGTGCAAACAGGGTATTGGGCACAGATACGCAGTATTTT. V and J are TRBV20-1 and TRBJ2-3; the D gene is possibly TRBD1 (6 bases). The CDR3 loop spans 14 amino acids. Per the germline V gene, CDR1 is DFQATT and CDR2 is SNEGSKA (reference sequence). Trimming cost V 6 bases and J 1 base, with 14 bases left between them.

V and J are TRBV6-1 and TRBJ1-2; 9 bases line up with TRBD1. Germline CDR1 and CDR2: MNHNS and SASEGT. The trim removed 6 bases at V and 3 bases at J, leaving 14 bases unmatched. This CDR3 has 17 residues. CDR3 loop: CASRSPGQGIPDYGYTF. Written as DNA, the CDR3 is TGTGCCAGCAGATCACCGGGACAGGGAATTCCAGACTATGGCTACACCTTC.

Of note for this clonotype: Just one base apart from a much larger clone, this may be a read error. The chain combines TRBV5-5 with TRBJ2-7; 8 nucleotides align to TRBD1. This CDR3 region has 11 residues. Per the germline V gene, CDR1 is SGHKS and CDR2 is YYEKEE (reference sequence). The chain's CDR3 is CASSSRQGQCF. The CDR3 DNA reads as TGTGCCAGCAGCTCGCGACAGGGGCAGTGCTTC.

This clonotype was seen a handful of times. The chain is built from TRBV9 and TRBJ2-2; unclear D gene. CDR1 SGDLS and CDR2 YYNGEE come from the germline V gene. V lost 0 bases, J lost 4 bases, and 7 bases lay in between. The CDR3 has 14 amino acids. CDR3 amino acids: CASSVDLGTGELFF. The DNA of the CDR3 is TGTGCCAGCAGCGTAGATCTTGGCACCGGGGAGCTGTTTTTT.

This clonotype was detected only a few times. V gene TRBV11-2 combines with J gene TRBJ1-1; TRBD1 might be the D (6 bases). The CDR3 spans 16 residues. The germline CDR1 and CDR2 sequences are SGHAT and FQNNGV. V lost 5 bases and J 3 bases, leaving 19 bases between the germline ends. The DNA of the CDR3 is TGTGCCAGCAGCCCGTTAGGACAGATCGTGGACACTGAAGCTTTCTTT. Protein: CASSPLGQIVDTEAFF.

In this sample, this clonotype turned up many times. CDR3 in DNA: TGTGCCAGCAGCTTCGGGACAGGGTATTACGAGCAGTACTTC. Protein sequence: CASSFGTGYYEQYF. The chain combines TRBV7-8 with TRBJ2-7; 9 bases map to TRBD1. Germline-derived CDR1 and CDR2 are SGHVS and FQNEAQ. CDR3 length: 14 residues. J was trimmed by 4 bases and V by 3 bases; bases with no gene match: 4.

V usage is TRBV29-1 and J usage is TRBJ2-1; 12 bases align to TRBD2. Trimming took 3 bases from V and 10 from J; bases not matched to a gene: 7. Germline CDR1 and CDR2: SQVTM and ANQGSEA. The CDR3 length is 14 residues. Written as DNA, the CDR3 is TGCAGCGTTGATTCCCTAGCGGGGGGGAGGGAGCAGTTCTTC. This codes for CSVDSLAGGREQFF.

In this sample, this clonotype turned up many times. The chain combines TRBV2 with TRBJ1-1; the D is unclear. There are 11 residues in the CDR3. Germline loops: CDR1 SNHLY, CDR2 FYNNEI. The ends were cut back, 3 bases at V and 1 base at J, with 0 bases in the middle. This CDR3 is CASSENTEAFF. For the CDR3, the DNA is TGTGCCAGCAGTGAGAACACTGAAGCTTTCTTT.

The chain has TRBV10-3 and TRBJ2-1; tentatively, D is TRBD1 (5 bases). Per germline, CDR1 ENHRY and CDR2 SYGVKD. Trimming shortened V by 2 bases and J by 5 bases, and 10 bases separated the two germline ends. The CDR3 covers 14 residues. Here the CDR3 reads CAISERGQNNEQFF. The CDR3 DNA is TGTGCCATCAGTGAGAGGGGCCAGAACAATGAGCAGTTCTTC.

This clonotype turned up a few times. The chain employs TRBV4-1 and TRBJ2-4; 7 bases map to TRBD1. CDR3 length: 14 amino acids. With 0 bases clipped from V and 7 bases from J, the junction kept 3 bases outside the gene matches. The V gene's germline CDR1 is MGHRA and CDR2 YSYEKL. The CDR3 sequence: CASSQDQGVNIQYF. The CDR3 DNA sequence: TGCGCCAGCAGCCAAGACCAGGGGGTCAACATTCAGTACTTC.

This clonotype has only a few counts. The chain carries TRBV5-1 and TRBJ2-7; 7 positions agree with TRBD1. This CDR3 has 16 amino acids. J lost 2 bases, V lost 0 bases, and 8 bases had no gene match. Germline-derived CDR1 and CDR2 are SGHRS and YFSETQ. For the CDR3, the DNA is TGCGCCAGCAGCTTGGCCACCGGGACAGTAACCTACGAGCAGTACTTC. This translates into CASSLATGTVTYEQYF.

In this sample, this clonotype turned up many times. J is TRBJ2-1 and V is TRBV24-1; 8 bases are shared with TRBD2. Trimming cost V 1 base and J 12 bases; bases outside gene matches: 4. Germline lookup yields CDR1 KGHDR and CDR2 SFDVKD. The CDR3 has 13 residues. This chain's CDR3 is CATSDFPAGVQFF. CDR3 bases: TGTGCCACCAGTGATTTCCCAGCGGGGGTGCAGTTCTTC.

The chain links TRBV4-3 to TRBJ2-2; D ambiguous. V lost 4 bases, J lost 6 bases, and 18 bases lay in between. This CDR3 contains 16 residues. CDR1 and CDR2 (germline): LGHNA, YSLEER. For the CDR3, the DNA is TGCGCCAGCAGCCCGACAACCCGAGTAGTGGCCGGGGAGCTGTTTTTT. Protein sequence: CASSPTTRVVAGELFF.

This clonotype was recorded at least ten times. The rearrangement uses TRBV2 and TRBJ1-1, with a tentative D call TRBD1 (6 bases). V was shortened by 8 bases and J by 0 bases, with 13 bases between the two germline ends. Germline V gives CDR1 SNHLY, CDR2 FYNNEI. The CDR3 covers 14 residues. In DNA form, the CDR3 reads TGTGCCAGCCACGGACAGTCCATGAACACTGAAGCTTTCTTT. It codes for CASHGQSMNTEAFF. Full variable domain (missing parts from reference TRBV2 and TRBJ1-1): EPEVTQTPSHQVTQMGQEVILRCVPISNHLYFYWYRQILGQKVEFLVSFYNNEISEKSEIFDDQFSVERPDGSNFTLKIRSTKLEDSAMYFCASHGQSMNTEAFFGQGTRLTVV.

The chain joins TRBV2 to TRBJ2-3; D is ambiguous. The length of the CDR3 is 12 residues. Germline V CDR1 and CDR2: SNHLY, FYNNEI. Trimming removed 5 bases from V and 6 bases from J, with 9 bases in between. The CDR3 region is CASSIIRDTQYF. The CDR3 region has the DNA TGTGCCAGCAGTATTATACGCGATACGCAGTATTTT.

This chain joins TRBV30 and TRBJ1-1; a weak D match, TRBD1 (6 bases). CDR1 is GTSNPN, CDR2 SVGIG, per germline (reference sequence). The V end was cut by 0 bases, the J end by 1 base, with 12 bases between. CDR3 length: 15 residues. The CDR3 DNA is TGTGCCTGGAGTGTATGGGGGACATCGAACACTGAAGCTTTCTTT. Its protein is CAWSVWGTSNTEAFF. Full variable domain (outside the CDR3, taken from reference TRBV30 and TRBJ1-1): SQTIHQWPATLVQPVGSPLSLECTVEGTSNPNLYWYRQAAGRGLQLLFYSVGIGQISSEVPQNLSASRPQDRQFILSSKKLLLSDSGFYLCAWSVWGTSNTEAFFGQGTRLTVV.